The rows below give T cell receptor beta chains drawn from one sample of a study of monozygotic twins with inflammatory bowel disease. TCRdb reworked the 5' RACE reads into one entry per CDR3 protein, no DNA. Recorded for this sample: hundreds of thousands of distinct CDR3 sequences. Sequences were obtained from blood. Receptors were obtained from a human donor with ulcerative colitis or Crohn's disease, or a healthy co-twin of an affected twin (not recorded which). The CDR3 runs from the conserved cysteine through the conserved F or W.

CDR3aa | v_gene | len | j_gene
CASSYRDRGQETQYF | TRBV6-5 | 15 | TRBJ2-5
CSARAAGRGTYNEQFF | TRBV20-1 | 16 | TRBJ2-1
CSAGSTYNSPLHF | TRBV20-1 | 13 | TRBJ1-6
CSATSVVRANYEQYF | TRBV20-1 | 15 | TRBJ2-7
CASSYGTPNSPLHF | TRBV6-5 | 14 | TRBJ1-6
CASSLTSSTDTQYF | TRBV7-9 | 14 | TRBJ2-3
CSASTTPISGNTIYF | TRBV20-1 | 15 | TRBJ1-3
CASRPLADTQYF | TRBV11-1 | 12 | TRBJ2-3
CASSLATVGGGTGKNIQYF | TRBV7-8 | 19 | TRBJ2-4
CASSGEGRYNGYTF | TRBV7-2 | 14 | TRBJ1-2
CASSSSRTARAPQHF | TRBV6-1 | 15 | TRBJ1-5
CASSLGGGVRIEAFF | TRBV7-8 | 15 | TRBJ1-1
CASRRETGVYEQYF | TRBV2 | 14 | TRBJ2-7
CASSEGSWGYTF | TRBV6-1 | 12 | TRBJ1-2
CASSPLTGNEQYF | TRBV5-1 | 13 | TRBJ2-7
CASRISGNTGELFF | TRBV19 | 14 | TRBJ2-2
CASSLLQGALFF | TRBV7-2 | 12 | TRBJ1-4
CASSTGQNAYEQYF | TRBV18 | 14 | TRBJ2-7
CASSPGDFRGETQYF | TRBV5-6 | 15 | TRBJ2-5
CASSSNQGGWWETQYF | TRBV7-9 | 16 | TRBJ2-5
CSATPRRGVTGNQPQHF | TRBV20-1 | 17 | TRBJ1-5
CASSAGGLDYGYTF | TRBV5-4 | 14 | TRBJ1-2
CASSPGQGVNEQFF | TRBV7-2 | 14 | TRBJ2-1
CATGLAGVSYNEQFF | TRBV5-1 | 15 | TRBJ2-1
CATSDPGQPQHF | TRBV24-1 | 12 | TRBJ1-5
CASTAGLTQYF | TRBV27 | 11 | TRBJ2-5
CASSLVGWGRYNQPQHF | TRBV27 | 17 | TRBJ1-5
CASTHGGQLSGNTIYF | TRBV12-3/TRBV12-4 | 16 | TRBJ1-3
CASRPIGGLETQYF | TRBV28 | 14 | TRBJ2-5
CASSRPGGHWETEAFF | TRBV5-4 | 16 | TRBJ1-1
CASSSGRFYTEAFF | TRBV7-2 | 14 | TRBJ1-1
CASSFETGSAGELFF | TRBV5-4 | 15 | TRBJ2-2
CASSPKGIGGGQPQHF | TRBV4-3 | 16 | TRBJ1-5
CASSNEGLAGGELFF | TRBV2 | 15 | TRBJ2-2
CASSRPQGAGTDTQYF | TRBV5-1 | 16 | TRBJ2-3
CASRDLAGGPDGTDTQYF | TRBV10-2 | 18 | TRBJ2-3
CSARDGDSGNTIYF | TRBV20-1 | 14 | TRBJ1-3
CASSKRSAGDLYNEQFF | TRBV18 | 17 | TRBJ2-1
CSARGGVGLAASFPTDTQYF | TRBV20-1 | 20 | TRBJ2-3
CASSPEGHSYEQYF | TRBV18 | 14 | TRBJ2-7
CASRLEVDEQFF | TRBV12-2 | 12 | TRBJ2-1